What follows is one TCR beta chain and its context. Its antigen remains unknown. This sample stems from a study of cytomegalovirus exposure and HLA in healthy donors. The study's findings and limits: Previous analysis showed most TCR beta V segments were productive about 90% or about 30% of the time. A cluster of highly shared sequence variants was likely a sequencing artifact. Investigators reported over 150 TCR beta chains as tied to cytomegalovirus. Common viral pathogens were later found to be apparently linked to several of the most significant clusters.

There are 13 residues in the CDR3. V dropped 6 bases and J dropped 9 bases, with 15 bases sitting between them. Germline V gene data show CDR1 as MNHEY and CDR2 as SMNVEV (reference sequence). PCR employed 60 Vbeta and 13 Jbeta primers. Clones were read by immunoSEQ multiplex PCR, and TCRdb kept only the in-frame ones, dropping some. This table holds approximately 80,000 clones, just under 80% found once. The sample taken for sequencing was PBMCs. The chain has TRBV27 and TRBJ1-5; D remains ambiguous. The clonotype was recovered from a male donor in good health and CMV-seropositive. The CDR3: CASSPTFGRPQHF. DNA of the CDR3: TGTGCCAGCAGCCCCACGTTCGGTCGGCCCCAGCATTTT.